This entry features one TCR beta chain sequence. What it binds is unknown. The source of the sample is a study of T-cell reconstitution after alpha-beta-depleted transplantation in children. Preparation of the TCRbeta library involved a method that used unique molecular identifiers. MiXCR was run by TCRdb on the PCR reads, yielding one entry per CDR3 protein. The sample contains 700,000 to 950,000 distinct CDR3 sequences, about 15% of which appear only once. The CDR3 consists of 13 residues. V gave up 4 bases and J gave up 11 bases; unmatched junction bases: 6. Germline values: CDR1 SGHRS, CDR2 YFSETQ. Findings and caveats of the study: The authors attributed T-cell counts and diversity one year after transplant mostly to newly produced T cells. High day-60 TCRbeta diversity in some patients came from surviving recipient T cells and thymic progenitors. Several hundred expanded graft clones reportedly gave rise to the alpha-beta T cells present about two months after transplant.

This receptor was identified in a male patient aged 10-17 years who had a stem cell transplant for acute lymphoblastic leukemia, so the T cells may come from the graft donor. V gene TRBV5-1 combines with J gene TRBJ1-6; 7 positions agree with TRBD1. The input for sequencing was PBMCs, mostly from graft donor cells, taken 360 days after TCRalphabeta/CD19-depleted stem cell transplant. CDR3 loop: CASSGTGVAPLHF. CDR3 sequence (DNA): TGCGCCAGCAGCGGTACAGGGGTGGCACCCCTCCACTTT.